The rows below give T cell receptor beta chains drawn from one sample of a study of blood T cell repertoires in COVID-19. Profiling relied on immunoSEQ multiplex PCR, and the TCRdb table lists in-frame clones only, not all of them. The data show about 130,000 clones, 77% seen once. Material for sequencing was peripheral blood. Receptors originate from an elderly man with acute or convalescent COVID-19. Both conserved end residues are part of each CDR3. Each record gives: clone size, J gene, CDR3 length, V gene, D gene, CDR3 DNA, CDR3 protein. A D gene is named only where the DNA matches it firmly. Clone size is shown for a subset of rows, as once, few, many or a class of expanded clone.

once TRBJ2-5 15 TRBV5-6 NA TGTGCCAGCAGCACTTCAAACAGGGTTGAAGAGACCCAGTACTTC CASSTSNRVEETQYF
once TRBJ1-2 17 TRBV15 NA TGTGCCACCAGCTTCTCGTTGAGGAGCGCGATCGACTATGGCTACACCTTC CATSFSLRSAIDYGYTF
NA TRBJ1-6 13 TRBV3-1/TRBV3-2 NA TGTGCCAGCAGCCAAGCCACAAATTCACCCCTCCACTTT CASSQATNSPLHF
NA TRBJ2-4 14 TRBV28 NA TGTGCCAGCAGTTCCGCTATAGCCAAAAACATTCAGTACTTC CASSSAIAKNIQYF
NA TRBJ1-2 13 TRBV12-3/TRBV12-4 NA TGTGCCAGCAGTCCCGCCCAGGGAGGAGGCTACACCTTC CASSPAQGGGYTF
once TRBJ2-1 15 TRBV7-2 NA TGTGCCAGCAGCAATGACTTGAGCCCCTACAATGAGCAGTTCTTC CASSNDLSPYNEQFF
NA TRBJ2-3 15 TRBV6-2/TRBV6-3 TRBD2 TGTGCCAGCAACCCCTTAGCGGGGAGCACAGATACGCAGTATTTT CASNPLAGSTDTQYF
NA TRBJ2-7 15 TRBV9 TRBD1 TGTGCCAGCAGCGTAGAGGGGACAGGGGCGGGGAAGCAGTACTTC CASSVEGTGAGKQYF
NA TRBJ2-2 16 TRBV15 NA TGTGCCACCAGCAGAGCACGGACTTTGAACACCGGGGAGCTGTTTTTT CATSRARTLNTGELFF
NA TRBJ1-6 13 TRBV12-3/TRBV12-4 NA TGTGCCAGCAGTTTAGCCCAGAATTCACCCCTCCACTTT CASSLAQNSPLHF
NA TRBJ1-2 14 TRBV2 TRBD1 TGTGCCAGCTCCAAAGGGCAGGGGGCAAGTGGCTACACCTTC CASSKGQGASGYTF
few TRBJ1-3 15 TRBV6-5 NA TGTGCCAGCAGTTACCAGACAGTCCGTGGAAACACCATATATTTT CASSYQTVRGNTIYF
NA TRBJ1-6 14 TRBV19 NA TGTGCCAGTAGTAAGGGGGAAGGTAATTCACCCCTCCACTTT CASSKGEGNSPLHF
NA TRBJ2-7 11 TRBV6-2/TRBV6-3 TRBD1 TGTGCCAGCAGTTCGGGGACAGGGAATTACTTC CASSSGTGNYF
NA TRBJ1-4 14 TRBV6-5 NA TGTGCCAGCACGGGAAGGAGAGAAAATGAAAAACTGTTTTTT CASTGRRENEKLFF
NA TRBJ2-7 15 TRBV9 TRBD2 TGTGCCAGCAGCGTAGGAGCGGGGGGCTCCTACGAGCAGTACTTC CASSVGAGGSYEQYF
NA TRBJ1-2 13 TRBV30 NA TGTGCCTGGCAGACAGGCATTAACTATGGCTACACCTTC CAWQTGINYGYTF
NA TRBJ2-5 16 TRBV11-2 NA TGTGCCAGCAGCTTAGATGGACAGCTAGAGCGAGAGACCCAGTACTTC CASSLDGQLERETQYF
once TRBJ2-2 15 TRBV2 TRBD1 TGTGCCAGCAGTGGACAGGGGATGAACACCGGGGAGCTGTTTTTT CASSGQGMNTGELFF
NA TRBJ1-1 16 TRBV6-2/TRBV6-3 NA TGTGCCAGCACCCCCGAGGGATTAGGTCTTGACACTGAAGCTTTCTTT CASTPEGLGLDTEAFF
NA TRBJ1-5 13 TRBV12-3/TRBV12-4 NA TGTGCCAGCAGTTCCTATAGCAATCAGCCCCAGCATTTT CASSSYSNQPQHF
NA TRBJ2-5 16 TRBV5-4 TRBD1 TGTGCCAGCAGCTTGGGCACGACAGGGGGCAGGGAGACCCAGTACTTC CASSLGTTGGRETQYF
NA TRBJ1-4 17 TRBV18 NA TGTGCCAGCTCACCATTGAGGACAGACGCAACTAATGAAAAACTGTTTTTT CASSPLRTDATNEKLFF
NA TRBJ1-1 15 TRBV7-2 TRBD1 TGTGCCAGCAGCTGGGACAGGCGCTTGAACACTGAAGCTTTCTTT CASSWDRRLNTEAFF
once TRBJ2-4 13 TRBV3-1/TRBV3-2 NA TGTGCCAGCAGCCTCACGTGGGGCGACATTCAGTACTTC CASSLTWGDIQYF
NA TRBJ2-5 13 TRBV28 TRBD1 TGTGCCAGCATCCCGGGGACAGAAAGGCTCCAGTACTTC CASIPGTERLQYF
NA TRBJ2-7 13 TRBV10-3 NA TGTGCCATCAGTGAGGTCAGTGGCGGAGAGCAGTACTTC CAISEVSGGEQYF
NA TRBJ1-6 15 TRBV3-1/TRBV3-2 NA TGTGCCAGCAGCCAAGTCCTACTGAGAGATTCACCCCTCCACTTT CASSQVLLRDSPLHF
few TRBJ1-1 13 TRBV9 NA TGTGCCAGCAGCGTAGGAGATTTTGGTGAAGCTTTCTTT CASSVGDFGEAFF
many TRBJ1-2 13 TRBV7-2 NA TGTGCCAGCAGCCTCTTGGGGGCTGGTGGCTACACCTTC CASSLLGAGGYTF
NA TRBJ2-5 14 TRBV3-1/TRBV3-2 NA TGTGCCAGCAGCCTCCGACAGTCCCAAGAGACCCAGTACTTC CASSLRQSQETQYF
NA TRBJ2-2 15 TRBV19 TRBD1 TGTGCCAGTACCGCCGGGACAGGGGGCACCGGGGAGCTGTTTTTT CASTAGTGGTGELFF
NA TRBJ2-1 13 TRBV19 NA TGTGCCAGTAGTTCGAGAAGCGCGTATGAGCAGTTCTTC CASSSRSAYEQFF
NA TRBJ2-7 15 TRBV5-1 TRBD1 TGCGCCAGCAGCCCAACGGACAGGGATACCTACGAGCAGTACTTC CASSPTDRDTYEQYF
NA TRBJ2-1 17 TRBV10-3 TRBD2 TGTGCCATCCGGGGACTAGCGGGGGGGCACTCCTACAATGAGCAGTTCTTC CAIRGLAGGHSYNEQFF
NA TRBJ2-5 14 TRBV28 TRBD2 TGTGCCACTACAGGCGGGGGACGACAAGAGACCCAGTACTTC CATTGGGRQETQYF
NA TRBJ1-1 14 TRBV7-8 NA TGTGCCAGTACCATCCGGGACACGAACACTGAAGCTTTCTTT CASTIRDTNTEAFF
NA TRBJ2-3 15 TRBV19 TRBD1 TGTGCCAGTAGTTCCTCCGGGACAGGGGACGATACGCAGTATTTT CASSSSGTGDDTQYF
few TRBJ2-7 15 TRBV2 NA TGTGCCAGCAGGGCAAGGACTGAGGGTGCCTACGAGCAGTACTTC CASRARTEGAYEQYF
NA TRBJ2-4 16 TRBV6-5 NA TGTGCCAGCAGTTTCCCCGGCCAGGGGGCCAAAAACATTCAGTACTTC CASSFPGQGAKNIQYF
NA TRBJ2-1 15 TRBV25-1 TRBD2 TGTGCCAGCAATGTAGGGATAGCGGGGAAGGATGAGCAGTTCTTC CASNVGIAGKDEQFF
NA TRBJ2-6 14 TRBV4-1 NA TGCGCCAGCAACCCGGGGTACGGGGCCAACGTCCTGACTTTC CASNPGYGANVLTF
few TRBJ1-3 15 TRBV25-1 NA TGTGCCAGCAGAGCAACAGGGAGCTCTGGAAACACCATATATTTT CASRATGSSGNTIYF
NA TRBJ2-7 14 TRBV5-1 TRBD1 TGCGCCAGCAGCTCCGGGACAGGAACCTACGAGCAGTACTTC CASSSGTGTYEQYF
NA TRBJ1-2 15 TRBV6-5 NA TGTGCCAGCAGTTACTCAGGGGATTTTGGCTATGGCTACACCTTC CASSYSGDFGYGYTF
NA TRBJ2-2 15 TRBV6-1 TRBD1 TGTGCCAGCAGTGAAAGGGACAGCTATGTCGGGGAGCTGTTTTTT CASSERDSYVGELFF
once TRBJ2-3 16 TRBV9 NA TGTGCCAGCAGCGTAGCATCGCGGACTAGCACAGATACGCAGTATTTT CASSVASRTSTDTQYF
NA TRBJ2-7 15 TRBV15 NA TGTGCCACCAGCAGAGATTCGCAGGGTTCCTACGAGCAGTACTTC CATSRDSQGSYEQYF